The 8 T cell receptor beta chains below all came from one sample that was sequenced in a study of T cell responses to AZD1222 COVID-19 vaccine. TCRdb's copy holds only in-frame clones and misses some; the assay was immunoSEQ multiplex PCR. The sample contains 80,000 to 100,000 clones, around 90% of which appear only once. The sequenced sample was peripheral blood, obtained on day 0 of MenACWY control vaccination. The receptor set was obtained from an adult in good health.

This sequence joins TRBV7-2 and TRBJ2-1; D call uncertain. The V gene's germline CDR1 is SGHTA and CDR2 FQGNSA. Trimming shortened V by 0 bases and J by 3 bases, and 3 bases separated the two germline ends. The CDR3 has 13 residues. This CDR3 reads CASSLAIYNEQFF. CDR3 nucleotides: TGTGCCAGCAGCTTAGCGATCTACAATGAGCAGTTCTTC.

The genes are TRBV7-2 and TRBJ1-1; D is ambiguous. CDR3 size: 11 residues. V was shortened by 4 bases and J by 12 bases, with 12 bases between the two germline ends. Germline V gene sequence: CDR1 SGHTA, CDR2 FQGNSA. CDR3 region: CASSSRFSPFF. The CDR3 nucleotides are TGTGCCAGCAGCTCTCGGTTTAGTCCTTTCTTT.

V gene TRBV7-9 combines with J gene TRBJ1-4; D possibly corresponds to TRBD1 (6 bases). Germline V gives CDR1 SEHNR, CDR2 FQNEAQ (reference sequence). Trimming pared 8 bases from V and 7 bases from J, leaving 17 bases between. The CDR3 contains 14 residues. CDR3 sequence reads: CASGLQGGSEKLFF. The CDR3 DNA is TGTGCCAGCGGCCTACAGGGAGGAAGTGAAAAACTGTTTTTT. The entire variable domain, with the rest obtained from reference TRBV7-9 and TRBJ1-4, is as follows: DTGVSQNPRHKITKRGQNVTFRCDPISEHNRLYWYRQTLGQGPEFLTYFQNEAQLEKSRLLSDRFSAERPKGSFSTLEIQRTEQGDSAMYLCASGLQGGSEKLFFGSGTQLSVL.

The chain carries TRBV6-5 and TRBJ2-7; D possibly corresponds to TRBD1 (5 bases). The CDR3 runs to 15 residues. Looked up from germline, CDR1 is MNHEY and CDR2 is SVGAGI. The V and J ends lost 5 bases and 0 bases respectively, with 14 bases between them. The CDR3 here is CASSPIRDSSYEQYF. CDR3 in DNA: TGTGCCAGCAGTCCAATTCGAGACAGCTCCTACGAGCAGTACTTC.

This rearrangement joins TRBV7-8 to TRBJ2-7; possibly TRBD2 for D (6 bases). V lost 10 bases and J 3 bases, leaving 10 bases between the germline ends. This CDR3 is 11 amino acids long. From germline, CDR1 is SGHVS and CDR2 FQNEAQ. In DNA, the CDR3 is TGTGCCACCTCGGAGGGCTACGAGCAGTACTTC. Translating gives CATSEGYEQYF. Filled out from reference TRBV7-8 and TRBJ2-7, the complete variable domain reads GAGVSQSPRYKVAKRGQDVALRCDPISGHVSLFWYQQALGQGPEFLTYFQNEAQLDKSGLPSDRFFAERPEGSVSTLKIQRTQQEDSAVYLCATSEGYEQYFGPGTRLTVT.

This chain connects TRBV6-5 to TRBJ1-4, with 9 bases fitting TRBD1. This CDR3 region has 16 residues. In germline, CDR1 is MNHEY, CDR2 SVGAGI. J was trimmed by 8 bases and V by 0 bases; bases with no gene match: 7. The CDR3 spells CASSYSNRGPYEKLFF. CDR3 nucleotides: TGTGCCAGCAGTTACTCAAACAGGGGGCCGTACGAAAAACTGTTTTTT.

This clone was observed once. The gene calls are TRBV29-1 and TRBJ1-5; TRBD1 is a possible D gene (5 bases). Trimming took off 6 bases at V and 9 bases at J, with 12 bases between the two ends. The length of the CDR3 is 11 residues. Germline values: CDR1 SQVTM, CDR2 ANQGSEA. CDR3 amino acids: CSVGTERPQHF. The CDR3 nucleotides read TGCAGCGTCGGGACCGAGCGGCCCCAGCATTTT.

The rearrangement links TRBV7-2 to TRBJ1-2, with a weak D call TRBD1 (6 bases). Germline V gives CDR1 SGHTA, CDR2 FQGNSA. This CDR3 is 13 amino acids long. Trimming cost V 5 bases and J 5 bases, with 12 bases left between them. As DNA, the CDR3 is TGTGCCAGCAGCACAAGTACAGGGTATGGCTACACCTTC. Its translation: CASSTSTGYGYTF.